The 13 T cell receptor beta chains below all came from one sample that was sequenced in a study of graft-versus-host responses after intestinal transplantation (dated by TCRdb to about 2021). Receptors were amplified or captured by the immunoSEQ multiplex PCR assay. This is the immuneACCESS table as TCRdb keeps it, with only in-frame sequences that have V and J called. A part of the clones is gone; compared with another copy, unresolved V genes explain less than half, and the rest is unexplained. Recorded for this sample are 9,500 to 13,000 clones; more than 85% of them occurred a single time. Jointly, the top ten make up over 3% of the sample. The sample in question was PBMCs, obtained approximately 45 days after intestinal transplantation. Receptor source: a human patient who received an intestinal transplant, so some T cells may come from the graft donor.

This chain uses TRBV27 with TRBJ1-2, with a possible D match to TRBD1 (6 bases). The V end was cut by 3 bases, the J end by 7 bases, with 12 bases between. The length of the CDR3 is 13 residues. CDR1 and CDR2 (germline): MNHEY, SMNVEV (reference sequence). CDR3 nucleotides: TGTGCCAGCAGTTTGTTCAGGGGAGGTGGCTACACCTTC. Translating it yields CASSLFRGGGYTF.

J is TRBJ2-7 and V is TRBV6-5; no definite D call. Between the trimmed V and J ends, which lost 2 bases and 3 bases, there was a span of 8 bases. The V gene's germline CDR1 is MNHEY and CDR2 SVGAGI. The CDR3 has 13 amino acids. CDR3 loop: CASSYDGGYEQYF. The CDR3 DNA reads TGTGCCAGCAGTTACGATGGCGGCTACGAGCAGTACTTC.

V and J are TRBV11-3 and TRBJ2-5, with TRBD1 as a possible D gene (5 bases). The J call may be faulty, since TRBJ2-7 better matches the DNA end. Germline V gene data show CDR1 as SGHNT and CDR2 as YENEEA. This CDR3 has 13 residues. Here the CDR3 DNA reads TGTGCCAGCAGCCTCGGACAAGACTACGAGCAGTACTTC. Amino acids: CASSLGQDYEQYF.

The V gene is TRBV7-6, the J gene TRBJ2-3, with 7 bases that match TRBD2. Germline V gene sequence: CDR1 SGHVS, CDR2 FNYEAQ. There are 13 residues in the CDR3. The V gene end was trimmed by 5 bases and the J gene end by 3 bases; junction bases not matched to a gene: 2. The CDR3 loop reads CASSPAGTDTQYF. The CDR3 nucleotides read TGTGCCAGCAGCCCAGCGGGGACAGATACGCAGTATTTT.

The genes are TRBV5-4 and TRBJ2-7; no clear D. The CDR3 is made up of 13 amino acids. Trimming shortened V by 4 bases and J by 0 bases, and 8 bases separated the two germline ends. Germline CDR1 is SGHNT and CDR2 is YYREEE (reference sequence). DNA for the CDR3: TGTGCCAGCAGCAACGTAAGCTCCTACGAGCAGTACTTC. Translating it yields CASSNVSSYEQYF.

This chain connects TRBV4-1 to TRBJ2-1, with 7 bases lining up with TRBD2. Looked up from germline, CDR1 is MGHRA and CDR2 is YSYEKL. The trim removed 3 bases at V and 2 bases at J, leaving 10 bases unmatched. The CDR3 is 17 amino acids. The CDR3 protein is CASSHDSGDPPYNEQFF. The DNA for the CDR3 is TGCGCCAGCAGCCACGACAGCGGGGATCCACCCTACAATGAGCAGTTCTTC.

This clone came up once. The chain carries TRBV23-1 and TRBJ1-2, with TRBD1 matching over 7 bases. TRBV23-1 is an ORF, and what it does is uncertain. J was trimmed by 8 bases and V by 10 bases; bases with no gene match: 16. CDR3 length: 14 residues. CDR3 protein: CATNTDRQDWGYTF. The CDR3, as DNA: TGCGCCACCAATACGGACAGGCAGGATTGGGGCTACACCTTC.

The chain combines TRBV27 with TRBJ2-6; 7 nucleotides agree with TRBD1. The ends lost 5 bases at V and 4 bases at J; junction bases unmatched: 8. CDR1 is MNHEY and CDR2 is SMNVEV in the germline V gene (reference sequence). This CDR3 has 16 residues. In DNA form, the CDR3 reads TGTGCCAGCAGTACGATACAGGGGACGGGGGCCAACGTCCTGACTTTC. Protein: CASSTIQGTGANVLTF.

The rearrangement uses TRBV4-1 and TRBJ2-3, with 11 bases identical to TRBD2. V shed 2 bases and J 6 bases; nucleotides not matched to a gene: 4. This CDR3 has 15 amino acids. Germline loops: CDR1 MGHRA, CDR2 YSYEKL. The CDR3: CASSQSLAGGDTQYF. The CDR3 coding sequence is TGCGCCAGCAGCCAATCGCTAGCGGGGGGCGATACGCAGTATTTT.

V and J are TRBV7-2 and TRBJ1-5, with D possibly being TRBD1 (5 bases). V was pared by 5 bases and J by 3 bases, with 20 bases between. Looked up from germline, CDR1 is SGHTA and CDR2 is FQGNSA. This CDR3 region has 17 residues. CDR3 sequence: CASSPLPRARDNQPQHF. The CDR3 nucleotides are TGTGCCAGCAGCCCCCTCCCGCGGGCCAGGGACAATCAGCCCCAGCATTTT.

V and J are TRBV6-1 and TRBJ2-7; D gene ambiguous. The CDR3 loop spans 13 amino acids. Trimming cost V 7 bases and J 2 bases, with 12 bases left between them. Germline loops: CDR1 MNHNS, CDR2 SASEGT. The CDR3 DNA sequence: TGTGCCAGCATGTTGGCAGCAGCCTACGAGCAGTACTTC. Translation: CASMLAAAYEQYF.

The CDR3 spells CASSSPGQGNQPQHF. As DNA, the CDR3 is TGTGCCAGCAGTTCGCCCGGACAGGGCAATCAGCCCCAGCATTTT. The chain is built from TRBV6-5 and TRBJ1-5; 7 nucleotides match TRBD1. Germline CDR1 reads MNHEY; CDR2 reads SVGAGI. Germline trimming cut 4 bases from V and 2 bases from J; bases unmatched to any gene: 5. This CDR3 comprises 15 residues.

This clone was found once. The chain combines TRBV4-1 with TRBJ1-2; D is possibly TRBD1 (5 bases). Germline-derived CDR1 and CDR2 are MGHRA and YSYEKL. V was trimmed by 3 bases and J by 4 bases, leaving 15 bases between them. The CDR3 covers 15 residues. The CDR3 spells CASSHVRDDFYGYTF. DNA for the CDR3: TGCGCCAGCAGCCATGTCCGGGACGATTTCTATGGCTACACCTTC.